This T cell receptor beta chain came from a study of shared clonotypes between healthy human individuals (dated by TCRdb to the early 2020s). With respect to the entire study: Three men and two women, aged 18 to 49 years, made up the cohort. For each donor, three plates each were used for CD4 naive and CD4 memory, two plates were used for CD8 naive, and one plate was used for CD8 memory. The study deeply sequenced blood TCR repertoires of five healthy adults to estimate repertoire size and the extent of clonotype sharing between individuals. To increase sequencing depth and limit assay-specific biases, TCR repertoire library preparation and sequencing were carried out by different laboratories using diverse techniques. Per donor, leukapheresis produced somewhere between about 0.8 and 9 billion PBMCs.

Findings and caveats that apply to the study as a whole: Naive subsets generally had larger estimated clonotype richness than memory subsets. Only blood was sampled, and tissue TCR repertoires likely differ from those in blood. Because the study included only a small number of donors, the genetic and exposure-history diversity represented was limited. Even with the large sequencing depth, rarefaction of the sorted-subset datasets indicated that sequencing was incomplete. Sharing across a few donors was observed for 5% to 6.5% of naive CD4, around 3.5% of naive CD8, over 2% of memory CD4, and around 0.4% of memory CD8 clonotypes. Based on pairwise subsampling, the degree of clonotype sharing among donors was expected to be affected by sequencing depth. Compared with non-shared clonotypes, the clonotypes found in all four sorted-subset donors had higher generation probabilities.

On this clone: There is no known antigen for this receptor. No much larger clonotype is one base removed from it; base qualities were not supplied.

The donors were healthy, HIV-negative adults who had no recently reported acute infections or vaccinations. Every donor was a Caucasian adult residing in Nashville, Tennessee, USA. CD4+ T cells were enriched by magnetic negative selection, after which naive cells were positively selected on CD45RA and the negative fraction was taken as the memory subset. Blood was collected by leukapheresis, and PBMCs were isolated by Ficoll-Histopaque density gradient centrifugation and then cryopreserved in liquid nitrogen vapor phase. Analytical flow cytometry was used to check the purity and quantity of every magnetically sorted T cell population. Genomic DNA was isolated from every sorted fraction and measured by UV absorbance on a Nanodrop 2000c. As encoded in the germline V gene, CDR1 is MNHNS while CDR2 is SASEGT. The junction shows trimming of 7 bases on V and 6 bases on J, and the gene matches do not reach 2 bases of it. The CDR3 spans 13 residues, from the cysteine through the phenylalanine. The CDR3 DNA has 39 bases and is translated from base 1.

Using the deep immunoSEQ assay, TCR CDR3 regions were amplified from genomic DNA by multiplex PCR. Genomic DNA extracted from each cell subset was distributed evenly over all wells of several immunoSEQ 96-well plates, and each plate served as one replicate. For sorted subsets, each replicate PCR was loaded with roughly 200 ng genomic DNA, equivalent to 30,000 or so T cell genomes. Purified libraries were measured with a Qubit 3.0 fluorometer, size-checked on a Bioanalyzer 2100, and measured again with the KAPA Library Quantification kit. A separate single-read 150-cycle Illumina NextSeq 550 flow cell was used to sequence each immunoSEQ 96-well plate. The original pipeline was this. Because the immunoSEQ output included only junctional sequences and no quality scores, the filtering could not be the same as the filtering used for full-length reads. To assign V/J genes and CDR3, sequences were annotated against IMGT germline references using PyIR, a Python wrapper for IgBLAST v1.9. Any read was removed if the V/J assignment was weak (E-value above 1e-6), the CDR3 was missing, or the read contained stop codons, out-of-frame junctions, or ambiguous translated residues. V3J clonotypes were defined as sequences sharing the same inferred V gene, J gene, and CDR3 amino acid sequence. Percentage overlap between repertoires was calculated by dividing the number of shared unique clonotypes by the size of the smaller repertoire. RTK rarefaction, the Chao1 estimator, and Recon v2.1 estimates of unobserved clonotypes were used to assess repertoire richness. Generation probabilities for all TCRbeta clonotypes obtained by the gDNA method from a handful of donors were computed using OLGA. The source is immuneACCESS, and TCRdb retained only in-frame sequences with V and J called. Part of the clones is not carried over; for the studies checked, unresolved V genes explain less than half of this, and the remainder is unexplained. The DNA was the basis for D and trimming; V, J and clone size are from that table. This sample lists 2 million to 2.5 million clones; around 95% were detected once. The ten largest clones add up to roughly 0.13% of the sample.

Material for sequencing was naive CD4+ T cells sorted from blood. The meaning of the sample's cell subset or site label: CD45RA+ positively selected. Recombination joined TRBV6-1 with TRBJ1-6, with 8 middle bases fitting TRBD1. The TCR originated in a young man in good health. The bases read TGTGCCAGCACGACAGGGGTTAATTCACCCCTCCACTTT. This sequence encodes CASTTGVNSPLHF.